The 27 T cell receptor beta chains reported below all come from one sample, sequenced in a study of T cell responses to AZD1222 COVID-19 vaccine (dated by TCRdb to 2020 to 2022). What the time point label conveys for this sample: baseline before first vaccination. The library was built by means of the immunoSEQ multiplex PCR assay. Held by TCRdb, this immuneACCESS table contains in-frame sequences only and omits some clones. Under half of the omission traces to an unresolved V gene where checked; the cause of the rest is unknown. In this sample the table shows 100,000 to 150,000 clones, 80% to 90% of which occur a single time. The leading ten clones occupy less than 2% of the sample. The material was peripheral blood, obtained on day 0 of AZD1222 vaccination. These receptors all come from an adult in good health.

The rearrangement uses TRBV6-2 or TRBV6-3 and TRBJ1-6; no definite D call. The CDR3 runs to 13 residues. Germline values: CDR1 MNHEY, CDR2 SVGEGT. V was cut by 0 bases and J by 6 bases, with 3 bases left in between. CDR3 DNA: TGTGCCAGCAGTTACTCTGTTAATTCACCCCTCCACTTT. It encodes CASSYSVNSPLHF.

The chain has TRBV6-2 or TRBV6-3 and TRBJ2-5; possibly TRBD2 for D (5 bases). The CDR3 runs to 17 residues. In germline, CDR1 is MNHEY, CDR2 SVGEGT. V was shortened by 0 bases and J by 1 base, with 15 bases between the two germline ends. CDR3 coding DNA: TGTGCCAGCAGTTACTCTATGCCTAGGAGGATCCAAGAGACCCAGTACTTC. Translated, it gives CASSYSMPRRIQETQYF.

The J gene is TRBJ1-5, the V gene TRBV2; D is possibly TRBD1 (5 bases). This CDR3 spans 14 amino acids. V was trimmed by 6 bases and J by 0 bases, leaving 9 bases between them. Per germline, CDR1 SNHLY and CDR2 FYNNEI. CDR3 sequence: CASSWGGSNQPQHF. Written as DNA, the CDR3 is TGTGCCAGCAGCTGGGGGGGTAGCAATCAGCCCCAGCATTTT.

The chain uses TRBV7-3 and TRBJ1-1; perhaps TRBD1 as D (5 bases). V was shortened by 2 bases and J by 10 bases, with 14 bases between the two germline ends. CDR1 is SGHTA, CDR2 FQGTGA, per germline. The CDR3 runs to 13 residues. The CDR3 is CASSLDDRQGAFF. DNA for the CDR3: TGTGCCAGCAGCTTAGACGACCGCCAGGGAGCTTTCTTT.

The chain carries TRBV19 and TRBJ2-7, with TRBD2 matching 7 bases. After removal of 5 bases from V and 2 bases from J, the junction contained 6 bases not matched to a gene. This CDR3 has 14 amino acids. From germline, CDR1 is LNHDA and CDR2 SQIVND (reference sequence). CDR3 residues: CASSPGLAAYEQYF. As DNA, the CDR3 is TGTGCCAGTAGTCCGGGCCTAGCGGCCTACGAGCAGTACTTC.

The genes are TRBV29-1 and TRBJ1-3, with D unclear. The length of the CDR3 is 14 residues. The V end lost 1 base, the J end lost 0 bases, and 7 bases lay between the germline ends. Germline CDR1 and CDR2: SQVTM and ANQGSEA. The CDR3: CSVEAGISGNTIYF. The CDR3 coding sequence is TGCAGCGTTGAAGCCGGTATCTCTGGAAACACCATATATTTT.

The chain uses TRBV6-2 or TRBV6-3 and TRBJ1-5; D gene ambiguous. Germline V CDR1 and CDR2: MNHEY, SVGEGT. V lost 6 bases to trimming and J lost 4 bases, with 13 bases between them. The CDR3 contains 14 residues. The CDR3: CASSYMEENQPQHF. CDR3 coding DNA: TGTGCCAGCAGCTATATGGAAGAGAATCAGCCCCAGCATTTT.

The J gene is TRBJ2-2, the V gene TRBV5-1; TRBD2 matches at 8 bases. In germline, CDR1 is SGHRS, CDR2 YFSETQ. The CDR3 is 18 amino acids. The J segment lost 2 bases and the V segment lost 0 bases, leaving 9 bases of the junction unmatched. The CDR3 protein is CASSLARGALSNTGELFF. In DNA form, the CDR3 reads TGCGCCAGCAGCTTGGCGCGGGGGGCGTTATCCAACACCGGGGAGCTGTTTTTT.

V gene TRBV3-1 (or the pseudogene TRBV3-2) combines with J gene TRBJ1-2; TRBD1 might be the D (6 bases). Germline CDR1 reads LGHDT; CDR2 reads YNNKEL (reference sequence). CDR3 length: 16 residues. V shed 0 bases and J shed 5 bases, with 16 bases lying between them. The CDR3 region has the DNA TGTGCCAGCAGCCAAGAAACAGGGTATCCCTCTTATGGCTACACCTTC. It translates to CASSQETGYPSYGYTF.

This clone was counted between two and nine times. The chain is built from TRBV29-1 and TRBJ2-7; TRBD2 is a possible D gene (6 bases). CDR3 size: 15 residues. Germline-derived CDR1 and CDR2 are SQVTM and ANQGSEA. The V and J ends lost 7 bases and 0 bases respectively, with 19 bases between them. Written as DNA, the CDR3 is TGCAGCGCCCTAGGAGGGGACTCCCTCTCCTACGAGCAGTACTTC. This sequence encodes CSALGGDSLSYEQYF.

The chain recombines TRBV28 with TRBJ2-6; TRBD2 matches 10 bases. Losses at the gene ends were 7 bases for V and 4 bases for J; bases not matched to a gene: 16. Germline CDR1 is MDHEN and CDR2 is SYDVKM. The CDR3 is 19 amino acids. In nucleotides, the CDR3 is TGTGCCAGCAACTCAATTCGCCCAGCGGGAGGGGGAGGGGCCAACGTCCTGACTTTC. Its translation: CASNSIRPAGGGGANVLTF.

The chain combines TRBV7-9 with TRBJ1-2; D is uncertain. The CDR3 extends over 13 amino acids. Trimming took 5 bases from V and 3 from J, leaving 10 bases between them. The V gene's germline CDR1 is SEHNR and CDR2 FQNEAQ (reference sequence). The CDR3 region is CASSANNHYGYTF. The CDR3 DNA reads as TGTGCCAGCAGCGCTAACAATCACTATGGCTACACCTTC. Complete variable domain (other parts from reference TRBV7-9 and TRBJ1-2): DTGVSQNPRHKITKRGQNVTFRCDPISEHNRLYWYRQTLGQGPEFLTYFQNEAQLEKSRLLSDRFSAERPKGSFSTLEIQRTEQGDSAMYLCASSANNHYGYTFGSGTRLTVV.

The chain uses TRBV9 and TRBJ2-1, with D perhaps being TRBD1 or TRBD2 (5 bases each). Germline CDR1 reads SGDLS; CDR2 reads YYNGEE. V shed 7 bases and J shed 0 bases, with 14 bases lying between them. This CDR3 has 15 amino acids. Written as DNA, the CDR3 is TGTGCCAGCGGGGGAGCGGTCAGCTCCTACAATGAGCAGTTCTTC. Translated, it gives CASGGAVSSYNEQFF.

The chain joins TRBV4-2 to TRBJ2-7; 11 bases fit TRBD2. J was trimmed by 0 bases and V by 0 bases; bases with no gene match: 7. CDR3 length: 18 residues. Germline V CDR1 and CDR2: LGHNA, YNFKEQ. CDR3 nucleotides: TGTGCCAGCAGCCAAGAGGCTAGCGGGAGGACCATCTCCTACGAGCAGTACTTC. It yields the protein CASSQEASGRTISYEQYF.

The rearrangement joins TRBV28 to TRBJ1-3; D remains ambiguous. Looked up from germline, CDR1 is MDHEN and CDR2 is SYDVKM. The CDR3 loop spans 16 amino acids. Trimming stripped 1 base from V and 0 bases from J, with 10 bases between. The CDR3 nucleotides are TGTGCCAGCAGTTTATATAGCGGGCGCTCTGGAAACACCATATATTTT. It codes for CASSLYSGRSGNTIYF. The full variable domain, its missing parts supplied by reference TRBV28 and TRBJ1-3, is DVKVTQSSRYLVKRTGEKVFLECVQDMDHENMFWYRQDPGLGLRLIYFSYDVKMKEKGDIPEGYSVSREKKERFSLILESASTNQTSMYLCASSLYSGRSGNTIYFGEGSWLTVV.

The CDR3 nucleotides read TGCGCCAGCAGCTTGGGGTCCGGGAGAACCGTCCTGACTTTC. It is translated as CASSLGSGRTVLTF. This chain connects TRBV5-1 to TRBJ2-6; a weak D match, TRBD2 (6 bases). The CDR3 extends over 14 amino acids. Trimming shortened V by 0 bases and J by 12 bases, and 13 bases separated the two germline ends. From germline, CDR1 is SGHRS and CDR2 YFSETQ. Using reference TRBV5-1 and TRBJ2-6 for the parts outside the CDR3, the full variable domain is KAGVTQTPRYLIKTRGQQVTLSCSPISGHRSVSWYQQTPGQGLQFLFEYFSETQRNKGNFPGRFSGRQFSNSRSEMNVSTLELGDSALYLCASSLGSGRTVLTFGAGSRLTVL.

The rearrangement uses TRBV10-1 and TRBJ2-7; TRBD2 matches 9 bases. CDR1 is WNHNN and CDR2 is SYGVQD in the germline V gene (reference sequence). The CDR3 spans 14 residues. The V segment lost 2 bases and the J segment 3 bases; nucleotides outside the gene matches: 2. The CDR3 here is CASSEIAGDYEQYF. For the CDR3, the DNA is TGCGCCAGCAGTGAGATAGCGGGAGACTACGAGCAGTACTTC.

The gene calls are TRBV6-2 or TRBV6-3 and TRBJ2-7, with D unresolved. Germline V gene data show CDR1 as MNHEY and CDR2 as SVGEGT. With 4 bases removed from V and 2 bases from J, the gap between germline ends came to 3 bases. The CDR3 runs 11 residues. The CDR3 nucleotides read TGTGCCAGCAGTTCCCCCTACGAGCAGTACTTC. Protein product: CASSSPYEQYF.

The gene calls are TRBV27 and TRBJ2-7; a possible D gene is TRBD1 (5 bases). CDR3 length equals 14 residues. Germline V gives CDR1 MNHEY, CDR2 SMNVEV (reference sequence). Trimming took 3 bases from V and 3 from J, leaving 12 bases between them. The CDR3 protein is CASSFMGQGYEQYF. CDR3 nucleotides: TGTGCCAGCAGTTTTATGGGTCAGGGCTACGAGCAGTACTTC.

This clone is a singleton in its sample. The gene calls are TRBV6-2 or TRBV6-3 and TRBJ2-5; 12 bases map to TRBD2. Germline CDR1 MNHEY, CDR2 SVGEGT. The V segment lost 5 bases and the J segment 1 base; nucleotides outside the gene matches: 8. The CDR3 runs 17 residues. CDR3 bases: TGTGCCAGCAGTAGACTAGCGGGAGCGGGCGGCCAAGAGACCCAGTACTTC. Amino acids: CASSRLAGAGGQETQYF.

J is TRBJ1-2 and V is TRBV4-1; tentatively, D is TRBD1 (6 bases). CDR3 length: 14 amino acids. V lost 0 bases and J lost 5, with 10 bases in between. The germline CDR1 and CDR2 sequences are MGHRA and YSYEKL. DNA of the CDR3: TGCGCCAGCAGCCAAGATCAAGGGGGGTATGGCTACACCTTC. As protein: CASSQDQGGYGYTF.

The chain joins TRBV18 to TRBJ2-2; D possibly corresponds to TRBD1 (5 bases). Germline CDR1 is KGHSH and CDR2 is LQKENI. The CDR3 is 13 amino acids. V shed 3 bases and J shed 5 bases, with 7 bases lying between them. CDR3 coding DNA: TGTGCCAGCTCACCGCAGGGTACCGGGGAGCTGTTTTTT. Its translation: CASSPQGTGELFF.

The chain recombines TRBV28 with TRBJ1-2; 9 bases align to TRBD1. This CDR3 is 14 amino acids long. The ends lost 2 bases at V and 6 bases at J; junction bases unmatched: 4. Per germline, CDR1 MDHEN and CDR2 SYDVKM. Here the CDR3 reads CASSLRDRVNGYTF. The CDR3 DNA reads as TGTGCCAGCAGTTTACGGGACAGGGTTAATGGCTACACCTTC.

The chain joins TRBV27 to TRBJ1-1; the D gene is possibly TRBD1 (6 bases). The CDR3 runs 15 residues. Trimming took off 5 bases at V and 0 bases at J, with 13 bases between the two ends. The V gene's germline CDR1 is MNHEY and CDR2 SMNVEV (reference sequence). As DNA, the CDR3 is TGTGCCAGCAGTCTAAACAGGGTGGTGAACACTGAAGCTTTCTTT. Its protein is CASSLNRVVNTEAFF.

The chain uses TRBV5-1 and TRBJ2-1; tentatively, D is TRBD1 or TRBD2 (5 bases each). CDR3 length: 17 amino acids. Trimming shortened V by 4 bases and J by 3 bases, and 20 bases separated the two germline ends. Germline lookup yields CDR1 SGHRS and CDR2 YFSETQ. The CDR3 nucleotides are TGCGCCAGCAGCCCCTCCGGGGCGCGCGGCGACTACAATGAGCAGTTCTTC. Its protein is CASSPSGARGDYNEQFF.

Only one count was recorded for this clone. The chain employs TRBV7-9 and TRBJ1-1; D remains unclear. Trimming took off 5 bases at V and 0 bases at J, with 16 bases between the two ends. CDR1 is SEHNR, CDR2 FQNEAQ, per germline (reference sequence). The CDR3 spans 16 residues. The CDR3 spells CASSPNTAGMNTEAFF. CDR3 nucleotides: TGTGCCAGCAGCCCAAATACGGCGGGGATGAACACTGAAGCTTTCTTT.

The chain uses TRBV28 and TRBJ1-5; D not certain. The CDR3 sequence is 14 residues long. From germline, CDR1 is MDHEN and CDR2 SYDVKM. V dropped 4 bases and J dropped 9 bases, with 16 bases sitting between them. CDR3 nucleotides: TGTGCCAGCAGTTACCCCGATCCGGAGGGGCCCCAGCATTTT. Its protein product is CASSYPDPEGPQHF.